Shown below are 13 T cell receptor beta chains from a single sample sequenced in a study of regulatory T cells in long-lasting Graves disease. Time point here: persistent/refractory GD, antithyroid drugs over 5 years with positive TRAb. PBMCs were the source of the RNA used for TCR sequencing. With iRepertoire HTBI primers and Arm-PCR of CDR3 regions, TCR beta libraries were built. In TCRdb, the multiplex PCR reads were re-called with MiXCR into one record per CDR3 protein. The sample includes about 400,000 distinct CDR3 sequences, more than 20% of them seen just once. Sequencing used peripheral blood mononuclear cells (PBMCs), obtained when the disease was refractory, from a patient treated with antithyroid drugs. The receptors here all came from a female donor with Graves disease.

V is TRBV11-2 and J is TRBJ2-5; D uncertain. The CDR3 consists of 13 residues. V was trimmed by 3 bases and J by 3 bases, leaving 8 bases between them. Germline CDR1 reads SGHAT; CDR2 reads FQNNGV. The CDR3, as DNA: TGTGCCAGCAGCTTTTACCAGAAAGAGACCCAGTACTTC. It codes for CASSFYQKETQYF.

Of note for this clonotype: A much larger clone sits a single nucleotide away, making a read error possible. The CDR3 nucleotides read TGTGCCGGCAGTGAAGGAACAGGGACTGAAGCTTTCTTT. Amino acids: CAGSEGTGTEAFF. V gene TRBV2 combines with J gene TRBJ1-1; TRBD1 is a possible D gene (6 bases). This CDR3 spans 13 amino acids. Germline CDR1 reads SNHLY; CDR2 reads FYNNEI.

This clonotype was seen ten or more times. The chain has TRBV30 and TRBJ2-7; 9 bases line up with TRBD2. CDR1 and CDR2 (germline): GTSNPN, SVGIG (reference sequence). V lost 0 bases and J lost 3; bases outside the gene matches: 0. The CDR3 has 13 amino acids. CDR3 region: CAWSVSGSYEQYF. For the CDR3, the DNA is TGTGCCTGGAGTGTTAGCGGGAGCTACGAGCAGTACTTC.

This clonotype was seen at least ten times. V and J are TRBV18 and TRBJ2-5; D is undetermined. The CDR3 extends over 14 amino acids. CDR1 and CDR2 (germline): KGHSH, LQKENI. The V gene lost 2 bases and the J gene lost 0 bases, with 7 bases spanning the gap. The CDR3 DNA sequence: TGTGCCAGCTCACCAGGCGTCAACCAAGAGACCCAGTACTTC. It specifies CASSPGVNQETQYF. Based on the CDR3 plus reference TRBV18 and TRBJ2-5, the full variable domain is NAGVMQNPRHLVRRRGQEARLRCSPMKGHSHVYWYRQLPEEGLKFMVYLQKENIIDESGMPKERFSAEFPKEGPSILRIQQVVRGDSAAYFCASSPGVNQETQYFGPGTRLLVL.

This clonotype has a count of ten or more. The rearrangement joins TRBV12-3 or TRBV12-4 to TRBJ1-2, with a tentative D call TRBD1 (5 bases). CDR3 length equals 13 residues. V was cut by 2 bases and J by 4 bases, with 8 bases left in between. CDR3 amino acids: CASSLRDSYGYTF. CDR3 in DNA: TGTGCCAGCAGTTTACGGGACTCCTATGGCTACACCTTC.

At least ten counts were recorded for this clonotype. This chain joins TRBV6-5 and TRBJ1-2; D unclear. The germline CDR1 and CDR2 sequences are MNHEY and SVGAGI. The CDR3 contains 12 residues. V lost 2 bases and J lost 8, with 9 bases in between. CDR3 bases: TGTGCCAGCAGTTACGGGCAGCTCGGCTACACCTTC. Protein: CASSYGQLGYTF.

The sample holds a few counts of this clonotype. The J gene is TRBJ1-2, the V gene TRBV29-1, with a tentative D call TRBD1 (6 bases). CDR1 and CDR2 from the germline V gene are SQVTM and ANQGSEA. Trimming took 6 bases from V and 5 from J, leaving 19 bases between them. The CDR3 length is 14 residues. Here the CDR3 DNA reads TGCAGCGTCCTCCCTTTGGACAGCCCGTATGGCTACACCTTC. Translation: CSVLPLDSPYGYTF.

The chain couples TRBV10-3 to TRBJ2-7, with a weak D call TRBD1 (6 bases). Germline CDR1 is ENHRY and CDR2 is SYGVKD. The CDR3 has 17 amino acids. V was trimmed by 1 base and J by 3 bases, leaving 19 bases between them. The CDR3: CAISEFPQGGTNYEQYF. The CDR3 DNA sequence: TGTGCCATCAGTGAGTTCCCACAGGGTGGCACAAACTACGAGCAGTACTTC.

This clonotype was picked up a small number of times. This sequence joins TRBV5-6 and TRBJ2-5, with D maybe TRBD2 (5 bases). The CDR3 sequence is 16 residues long. Looked up from germline, CDR1 is SGHDT and CDR2 is YYEEEE. The V end lost 4 bases, the J end lost 9 bases, and 25 bases lay between the germline ends. The CDR3 protein is CASSPLVSGKSGSQYF. The CDR3 nucleotides read TGTGCCAGCAGCCCCCTAGTTTCGGGAAAGAGTGGGTCCCAGTACTTC.

As to this clonotype: Being one base from a much bigger clone, this may be a read error. This chain uses TRBV28 with TRBJ1-2, with a tentative D call TRBD1 (5 bases). CDR3 size: 14 residues. Germline V gene sequence: CDR1 MDHEN, CDR2 SYDVKM. V was pared by 2 bases and J by 7 bases, with 14 bases between. The CDR3 DNA follows: TGTGCCAGCAGTTTAATGGCAGGGCTCTGTGGCTACACCTTC. Protein sequence: CASSLMAGLCGYTF.

This clonotype occurred many times. J is TRBJ1-5 and V is TRBV9; no firm D call. Looked up from germline, CDR1 is SGDLS and CDR2 is YYNGEE. This CDR3 is 15 amino acids long. Trimming removed 3 bases at V and 0 bases at J, with 10 bases between. The CDR3 bases are TGTGCCAGCAGCGCCGACGGATATAGCAATCAGCCCCAGCATTTT. This codes for CASSADGYSNQPQHF. Complete variable domain (other parts from reference TRBV9 and TRBJ1-5): DSGVTQTPKHLITATGQRVTLRCSPRSGDLSVYWYQQSLDQGLQFLIQYYNGEERAKGNILERFSAQQFPDLHSELNLSSLELGDSALYFCASSADGYSNQPQHFGDGTRLSIL.

This clonotype was found many times. V gene TRBV7-9 combines with J gene TRBJ1-5, with 7 bases aligning to TRBD1. This CDR3 comprises 16 residues. Germline assignment: CDR1 SEHNR and CDR2 FQNEAQ (reference sequence). The V segment lost 2 bases and the J segment 7 bases; nucleotides outside the gene matches: 11. The CDR3 is CASSLRGDRADQPQHF. Written as DNA, the CDR3 is TGTGCCAGCAGCTTAAGGGGAGACAGGGCGGACCAGCCCCAGCATTTT.

This clonotype was seen a few times. The rearrangement joins TRBV5-1 to TRBJ2-5; 12 nucleotides align to TRBD1. This CDR3 comprises 16 residues. V shed 1 base, J shed 5 bases, and the junction held 6 bases outside the gene matches. Germline V gene data show CDR1 as SGHRS and CDR2 as YFSETQ. The CDR3 is CASSLPGTGGWETQYF. CDR3 DNA: TGCGCCAGCAGCTTGCCCGGGACAGGGGGCTGGGAGACCCAGTACTTC.